These 10 T cell receptor beta chains originate from one sample sequenced in a study of blood T cell repertoires in COVID-19. Method: immunoSEQ multiplex PCR; TCRdb's copy keeps in-frame clones and lacks some. The sample holds approximately 300,000 clones; around 85% are singletons and the top ten take around 2%. Sequencing was done on a sample of PBMCs or T cells enriched from blood (not recorded which). Source of these receptors: a woman in her 30s who had been exposed to COVID-19.

The chain carries TRBV10-1 and TRBJ2-2; TRBD1 agrees at 9 bases. The germline CDR1 and CDR2 sequences are WNHNN and SYGVQD (reference sequence). This CDR3 comprises 17 residues. Trimming at V came to 3 bases and at J to 4 bases, leaving 9 bases not matched to a gene. CDR3 sequence: CASSDPSGTGSTGELFF. The CDR3 nucleotides read TGCGCCAGCAGTGACCCGTCCGGGACAGGGTCCACCGGGGAGCTGTTTTTT.

The chain is built from TRBV7-8 and TRBJ2-5; 7 bases are a match to TRBD1. With V trimmed by 4 bases and J by 4 bases, 12 bases remained unmatched. Germline V lookup: CDR1 SGHVS, CDR2 FQNEAQ. The CDR3 is 16 residues long. The CDR3 loop reads CASSYDRVRAGETQYF. The CDR3 DNA is TGTGCCAGCAGCTACGACAGGGTTCGGGCCGGAGAGACCCAGTACTTC.

The chain links TRBV7-3 to TRBJ1-2, with a possible D match to TRBD1 (6 bases). The V gene's germline CDR1 is SGHTA and CDR2 FQGTGA. Trimming pared 4 bases from V and 7 bases from J, leaving 16 bases between. The CDR3 extends over 14 amino acids. CDR3 sequence reads: CASSSDSLVGGYTF. The CDR3 DNA reads TGTGCCAGCAGCTCGGACAGTCTGGTCGGTGGCTACACCTTC.

The chain carries TRBV21-1 and TRBJ1-1; no DNA check was done on the table's D call, TRBD1. TRBV21-1 is classified as a pseudogene. The CDR3 has 15 residues. The CDR3 coding sequence is TGTGCCAGCAGCAGACAGAGCAATGGGAACACTGAGGCTTTCTTT. Amino acids: CASSRQSNGNTEAFF.

The rearrangement links TRBV28 to TRBJ1-1; D is undetermined. Germline CDR1 reads MDHEN; CDR2 reads SYDVKM. Deletions cut 3 bases from V and 4 bases from J, with 9 bases between. The CDR3 has 13 amino acids. CDR3 nucleotide sequence: TGTGCCAGCAGTTTCCAGCGAGCCACTGAAGCTTTCTTT. It translates to CASSFQRATEAFF.

This clone was detected a few times. This sequence joins TRBV28 and TRBJ2-1; maybe TRBD2 (5 bases). The germline CDR1 and CDR2 sequences are MDHEN and SYDVKM. This CDR3 contains 15 residues. Trimming shortened V by 7 bases and J by 1 base, and 14 bases separated the two germline ends. The CDR3 sequence: CASIGRGRSYNEQFF. As DNA, the CDR3 is TGTGCCAGCATTGGACGGGGAAGATCCTACAATGAGCAGTTCTTC.

Details on this clone: This specimen includes other DNA sequences encoding the same CDR3. The CDR3 nucleotides read TGTGCCAGCTCACCCCCTAGCGGGAGTTACGAGCAGTACTTC. This encodes CASSPPSGSYEQYF. The rearrangement links TRBV18 to TRBJ2-7; TRBD2 matches 10 bases. From germline, CDR1 is KGHSH and CDR2 LQKENI. CDR3 length equals 14 residues. V shed 3 bases and J 4 bases; nucleotides not matched to a gene: 3.

This clone was detected once. The V and J genes are TRBV4-3 and TRBJ2-3, with D uncertain. Germline values: CDR1 LGHNA, CDR2 YSLEER. V was trimmed by 0 bases and J by 4 bases, leaving 5 bases between them. The CDR3 is made up of 13 amino acids. The CDR3 sequence: CASSQELADTQYF. CDR3 in DNA: TGCGCCAGCAGCCAAGAACTGGCAGATACGCAGTATTTT.

The chain has TRBV19 and TRBJ2-6; 8 bases agree with TRBD1. Germline CDR1 LNHDA, CDR2 SQIVND (reference sequence). The V gene end was trimmed by 1 base and the J gene end by 0 bases; junction bases not matched to a gene: 11. The CDR3 length is 20 residues. The CDR3 DNA follows: TGTGCCAGTAGTATAGTCCGGACCGGGACAGGCACCTCTGGGGCCAACGTCCTGACTTTC. It specifies CASSIVRTGTGTSGANVLTF.

This clone is a singleton in its sample. The rearrangement uses TRBV3-1 (or the pseudogene TRBV3-2) and TRBJ1-1, with 9 nucleotides matching TRBD1. The CDR3 sequence is 13 residues long. The J segment lost 5 bases and the V segment lost 7 bases, leaving 5 bases of the junction unmatched. Germline CDR1 and CDR2: LGHDT and YNNKEL (reference sequence). CDR3 loop: CASKGQGRTEAFF. The CDR3 DNA reads TGTGCCAGCAAGGGACAGGGACGGACTGAAGCTTTCTTT.